The TCR beta chain under discussion was sequenced for a study of blood T cell repertoires in COVID-19. Generated by immunoSEQ multiplex PCR, the TCRdb table keeps only in-frame clones and is missing some. The sample holds 190,000 or so clones; 89% are singletons and the top ten take roughly 8.8%. Germline V CDR1 and CDR2: SEHNR, FQNEAQ (reference sequence). This CDR3 is 17 amino acids long. V shed 4 bases and J shed 1 base, with 16 bases lying between them. Researchers sorted participants into cohorts using their self-reported clinical history. Cohort 3 recovered donors had two negative PCRs, clearance, or symptom resolution.

This sequence joins TRBV7-9 and TRBJ1-4, with D possibly TRBD1 on 6 matching bases. The origin of this receptor is a woman aged 18-29 years who had recovered from COVID-19. Sequencing input: PBMCs or T cells enriched from blood (not recorded which). In DNA form, the CDR3 reads TGTGCCAGCAGCTCGCCGTCCGGGACACGAACTAATGAAAAACTGTTTTTT. This gives the protein CASSSPSGTRTNEKLFF.